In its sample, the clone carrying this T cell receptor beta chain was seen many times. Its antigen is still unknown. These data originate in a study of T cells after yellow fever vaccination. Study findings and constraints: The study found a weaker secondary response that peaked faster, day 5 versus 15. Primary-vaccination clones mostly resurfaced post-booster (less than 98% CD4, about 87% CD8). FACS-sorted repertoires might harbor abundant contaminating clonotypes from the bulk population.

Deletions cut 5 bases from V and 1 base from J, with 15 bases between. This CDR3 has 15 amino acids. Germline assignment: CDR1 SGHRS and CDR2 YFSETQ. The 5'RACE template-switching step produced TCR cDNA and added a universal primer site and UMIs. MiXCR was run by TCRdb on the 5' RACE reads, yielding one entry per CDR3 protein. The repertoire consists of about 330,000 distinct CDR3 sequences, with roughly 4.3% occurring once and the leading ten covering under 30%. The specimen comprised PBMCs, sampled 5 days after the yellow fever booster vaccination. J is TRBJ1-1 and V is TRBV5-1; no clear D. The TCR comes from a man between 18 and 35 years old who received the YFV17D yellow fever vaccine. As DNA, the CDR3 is TGCGCCAGCAGAACCCTAGATCGGGGGAACACTGAAGCTTTCTTT. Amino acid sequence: CASRTLDRGNTEAFF.